Below are 8 T cell receptor beta chains sequenced from a single sample in a study of beta chain features in type 1 diabetes. The whole isolated RNA underwent reverse transcription, so sequencing captured expressed TCRB transcripts. This table comes from immunoSEQ multiplex PCR, and its TCRdb copy is limited to in-frame clones, with some not included. The table shows hundreds of thousands of clones, with around 16% occurring only once. Findings and limits, study-wide: Moderate yet significant TCRB CDR3 shortening was seen in Type 1 diabetes patients in all four CD4+ subsets.

These receptors have no identified antigens. Sequencing was carried out using naive CD4+ T cells from blood. These receptors originate from a man younger than 35 with type 1 diabetes.

This clone was detected a few times. CDR3 loop: CSVDTPRGAAETQYF. In nucleotides, the CDR3 is TGCAGCGTTGACACACCGCGGGGGGCAGCGGAGACCCAGTACTTC. The V gene is TRBV29-1, the J gene TRBJ2-5, with 8 nucleotides matching TRBD2. With 3 bases clipped from V and 5 bases from J, the junction kept 11 bases outside the gene matches. CDR3 length: 15 amino acids. Germline CDR1 and CDR2: SQVTM and ANQGSEA.

The chain employs TRBV5-6 and TRBJ1-2; D is perhaps TRBD1 (5 bases). Germline-derived CDR1 and CDR2 are SGHDT and YYEEEE. The V end lost 0 bases, the J end lost 4 bases, and 7 bases lay between the germline ends. The CDR3 loop spans 13 amino acids. CDR3 bases: TGTGCCAGCAGCTTGGCCCAGGGCTATGGCTACACCTTC. Its translation is CASSLAQGYGYTF.

This clone came up a few times. The sample has other DNA sequences that encode this CDR3 too. The chain has TRBV5-1 and TRBJ2-5; 7 bases map to TRBD1. Germline V gives CDR1 SGHRS, CDR2 YFSETQ. The CDR3 has 14 amino acids. J lost 1 base, V lost 2 bases, and 2 bases had no gene match. The CDR3 region is CASSFGQVQETQYF. Written as DNA, the CDR3 is TGCGCCAGCAGCTTTGGACAGGTCCAAGAGACCCAGTACTTC.

The chain is built from TRBV4-3 and TRBJ2-5; 7 nucleotides align to TRBD1. This CDR3 has 15 amino acids. In germline, CDR1 is LGHNA, CDR2 YSLEER. V was clipped by 1 base and J by 4 bases; unmatched bases: 6. The chain's CDR3 is CASSQADRVGETQYF. The CDR3 DNA reads TGCGCCAGCAGCCAAGCCGACAGGGTAGGAGAGACCCAGTACTTC.

The V call is TRBV30, the J call TRBJ2-4; D not certain. The V gene's germline CDR1 is GTSNPN and CDR2 SVGIG (reference sequence). V lost 0 bases, J lost 9 bases, and 12 bases lay in between. This CDR3 contains 13 residues. CDR3: CAWSVQTRLIQYF. Written as DNA, the CDR3 is TGTGCCTGGAGTGTTCAGACTCGACTCATTCAGTACTTC.

This rearrangement joins TRBV10-2 to TRBJ1-5; the D gene is possibly TRBD1 (5 bases). This CDR3 spans 13 amino acids. Germline V gene lookup returns CDR1 WSHSY and CDR2 SAAADI. The V end lost 4 bases, the J end lost 3 bases, and 7 bases lay between the germline ends. CDR3 sequence: CASSGQINQPQHF. The CDR3 nucleotides are TGCGCCAGCAGTGGACAGATCAATCAGCCCCAGCATTTT.

This clone has just a few counts. This sequence joins TRBV7-2 and TRBJ2-5, with 7 bases that match TRBD2. V lost 1 base, J lost 7 bases, and 6 bases stayed unmatched. The CDR3 is 14 amino acids. The germline gives CDR1 SGHTA, CDR2 FQGNSA. The CDR3 sequence is CASSLVTVAGTQYF. In nucleotides, the CDR3 is TGTGCCAGCAGCTTAGTAACCGTAGCGGGGACCCAGTACTTC.

This clone was detected only a few times. The chain links TRBV6-6 to TRBJ1-2; 8 bases align to TRBD1. The V gene's germline CDR1 is MNHNY and CDR2 SVGAGI (reference sequence). V lost 5 bases, J lost 8 bases, and 7 bases stayed unmatched. This CDR3 comprises 13 residues. As DNA, the CDR3 is TGTGCCAGCAGTGGACAGGGTTTTTGGGGCTACACCTTC. Protein sequence: CASSGQGFWGYTF.